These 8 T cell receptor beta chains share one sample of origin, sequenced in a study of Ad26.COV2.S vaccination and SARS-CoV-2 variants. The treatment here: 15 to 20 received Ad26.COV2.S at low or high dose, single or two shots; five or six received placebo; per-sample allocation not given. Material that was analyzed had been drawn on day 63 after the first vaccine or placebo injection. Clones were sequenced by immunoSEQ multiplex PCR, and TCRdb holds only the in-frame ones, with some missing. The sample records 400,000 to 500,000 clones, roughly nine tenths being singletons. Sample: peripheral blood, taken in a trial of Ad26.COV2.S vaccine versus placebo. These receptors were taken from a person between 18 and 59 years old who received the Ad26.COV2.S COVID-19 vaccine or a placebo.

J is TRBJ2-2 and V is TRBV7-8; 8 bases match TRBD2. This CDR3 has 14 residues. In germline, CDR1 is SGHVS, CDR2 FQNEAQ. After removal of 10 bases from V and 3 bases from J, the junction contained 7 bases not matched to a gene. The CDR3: CATPRREDTGELFF. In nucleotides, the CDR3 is TGTGCCACCCCAAGGCGGGAGGACACCGGGGAGCTGTTTTTT.

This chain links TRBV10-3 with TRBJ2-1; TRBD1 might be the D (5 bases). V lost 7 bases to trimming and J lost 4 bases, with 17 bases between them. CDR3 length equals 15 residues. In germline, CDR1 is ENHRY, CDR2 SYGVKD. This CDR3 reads CAIKGQGPLYNEQFF. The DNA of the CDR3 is TGTGCCATCAAAGGACAAGGCCCATTATACAATGAGCAGTTCTTC.

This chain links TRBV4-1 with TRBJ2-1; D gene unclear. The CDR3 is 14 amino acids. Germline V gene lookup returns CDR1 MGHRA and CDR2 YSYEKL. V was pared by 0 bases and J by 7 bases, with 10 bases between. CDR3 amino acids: CASSQDHTRNEQFF. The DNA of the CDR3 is TGCGCCAGCAGCCAAGATCATACCCGGAATGAGCAGTTCTTC.

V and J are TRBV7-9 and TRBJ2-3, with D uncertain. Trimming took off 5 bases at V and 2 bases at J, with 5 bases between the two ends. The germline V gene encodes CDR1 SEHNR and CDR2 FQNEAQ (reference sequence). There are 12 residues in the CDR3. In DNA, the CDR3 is TGTGCCAGCAGCCGGGTCACAGATACGCAGTATTTT. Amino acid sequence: CASSRVTDTQYF.

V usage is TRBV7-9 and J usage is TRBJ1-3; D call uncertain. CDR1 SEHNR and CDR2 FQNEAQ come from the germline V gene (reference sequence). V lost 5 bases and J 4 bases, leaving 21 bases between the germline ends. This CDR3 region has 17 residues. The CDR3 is CASSPRGERYSGNTIYF. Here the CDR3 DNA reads TGTGCCAGCAGCCCCCGGGGTGAAAGGTATTCGGGAAACACCATATATTTT. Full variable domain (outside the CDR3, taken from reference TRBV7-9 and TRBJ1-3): DTGVSQNPRHKITKRGQNVTFRCDPISEHNRLYWYRQTLGQGPEFLTYFQNEAQLEKSRLLSDRFSAERPKGSFSTLEIQRTEQGDSAMYLCASSPRGERYSGNTIYFGEGSWLTVV.

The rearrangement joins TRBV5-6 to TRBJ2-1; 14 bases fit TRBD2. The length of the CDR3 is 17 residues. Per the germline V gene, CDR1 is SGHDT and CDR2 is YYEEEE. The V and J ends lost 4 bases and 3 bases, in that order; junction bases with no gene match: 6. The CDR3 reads CASSRGLAGVIYNEQFF. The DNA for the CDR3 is TGTGCCAGCAGCCGGGGACTAGCGGGAGTTATCTACAATGAGCAGTTCTTC. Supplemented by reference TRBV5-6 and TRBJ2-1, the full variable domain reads DAGVTQSPTHLIKTRGQQVTLRCSPKSGHDTVSWYQQALGQGPQFIFQYYEEEERQRGNFPDRFSGHQFPNYSSELNVNALLLGDSALYLCASSRGLAGVIYNEQFFGPGTRLTVL.

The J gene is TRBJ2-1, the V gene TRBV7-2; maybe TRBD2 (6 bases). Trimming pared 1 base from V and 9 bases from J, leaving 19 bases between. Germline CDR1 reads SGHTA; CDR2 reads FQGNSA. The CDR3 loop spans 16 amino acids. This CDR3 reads CASSLDGFGRNGEQFF. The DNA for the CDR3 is TGTGCCAGCAGCTTAGACGGGTTTGGGAGGAATGGTGAGCAGTTCTTC.

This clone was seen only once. CDR3 protein: CASSLLPDGNEQFF. The CDR3 DNA follows: TGCGCCAGCAGCTTGCTACCTGATGGGAATGAGCAGTTCTTC. This chain uses TRBV5-1 with TRBJ2-1, with D unclear. Germline CDR1 and CDR2: SGHRS and YFSETQ. This CDR3 spans 14 amino acids. V gave up 1 base and J gave up 7 bases, with 12 bases separating them. The whole variable domain, filled in from reference TRBV5-1 and TRBJ2-1, reads KAGVTQTPRYLIKTRGQQVTLSCSPISGHRSVSWYQQTPGQGLQFLFEYFSETQRNKGNFPGRFSGRQFSNSRSEMNVSTLELGDSALYLCASSLLPDGNEQFFGPGTRLTVL.